These 3 T cell receptor beta chains originate from one sample sequenced in a study of PD-1 blockade in classical Hodgkin lymphoma (dated by TCRdb to the early 2020s). The sample's time point, from its label and the paper: cycle 1 day 1 (C1D1), immediately before nivolumab initiation. Every trial patient had relapsed after autologous stem cell transplantation, and cohorts A, B and C differed in prior brentuximab vedotin exposure. The library was obtained by the immunoSEQ multiplex PCR assay. In its TCRdb copy, this immuneACCESS table keeps in-frame sequences only and misses some clones. Where compared with another copy, unresolved V genes explain less than half of these, and the others have no known cause. Counted in this sample were 10,000 to 15,000 clones; 84% of them appeared once. The leading ten clones occupy roughly 24% of the sample. The sequences come from peripheral blood mononuclear cells (PBMCs), collected at baseline. The source is a human donor with classical Hodgkin lymphoma.

To note about this clone: At one of its ends the junction is not consistent with the germline gene, which may arise from a read error. The chain carries TRBV28 and TRBJ1-2; unclear D gene. The germline gives CDR1 MDHEN, CDR2 SYDVKM. The CDR3 runs 14 residues. The chain's CDR3 is CVSSSARRRYGYTF. The CDR3 DNA follows: TGTGTCAGCAGTTCCGCCCGTAGGCGCTATGGCTACACCTTC.

V and J are TRBV7-3 and TRBJ2-5; TRBD1 is a possible D gene (8 bases). The CDR3 is made up of 14 amino acids. Germline V gene sequence: CDR1 SGHTA, CDR2 FQGTGA. The V end was cut by 5 bases, the J end by 5 bases, with 15 bases between. The DNA for the CDR3 is TGTGCCAGCAGCCCTACAGGGGGAGGGGAGACCCAGTACTTC. Protein: CASSPTGGGETQYF.

The V call is TRBV6-5, the J call TRBJ2-3; TRBD1 agrees at 10 bases. The germline V gene has CDR1 MNHEY and CDR2 SVGAGI. The J segment lost 4 bases and the V segment lost 0 bases, leaving 1 base of the junction unmatched. The CDR3 contains 15 residues. This CDR3 reads CASSYSGQGSDTQYF. CDR3 bases: TGTGCCAGCAGTTACTCGGGACAGGGGTCAGATACGCAGTATTTT.